The 12 T cell receptor beta chains presented below share a single source sample, sequenced in a study of blood T cell repertoires in COVID-19. The method was immunoSEQ multiplex PCR; TCRdb's version includes in-frame clones alone and lacks a portion of them. The sample includes roughly 500,000 clones, about 88% of them seen just once. Material for sequencing was PBMCs or T cells enriched from blood (not recorded which). The receptors were sampled from an older woman who had recovered from COVID-19.

The V and J genes are TRBV3-1 (or the pseudogene TRBV3-2) and TRBJ2-7; the match to TRBD1 covers 10 bases. The CDR3 contains 15 residues. J gave up 5 bases and V 1 base, and 5 bases lay outside the gene matches. Germline CDR1 reads LGHDT; CDR2 reads YNNKEL (reference sequence). CDR3 DNA: TGTGCCAGCAGCCAAGGGGACAGGGGAGGTCACGAGCAGTACTTC. Translated, it gives CASSQGDRGGHEQYF.

This chain joins TRBV29-1 and TRBJ2-2; a possible D gene is TRBD1 (5 bases). Deletions cut 2 bases from V and 3 bases from J, with 10 bases between. In germline, CDR1 is SQVTM, CDR2 ANQGSEA. This CDR3 comprises 14 residues. This chain's CDR3 is CSVELGPYTGELFF. The CDR3 nucleotides read TGCAGCGTTGAATTGGGGCCCTACACCGGGGAGCTGTTTTTT.

This clone occurred a few times. The chain combines TRBV18 with TRBJ1-6, with TRBD1 identical over 7 bases. V was clipped by 6 bases and J by 7 bases; unmatched bases: 9. Germline CDR1 and CDR2: KGHSH and LQKENI. The CDR3 length is 15 residues. The CDR3, as DNA: TGTGCCAGCTCCGGGGACAGTACACCGAATTCACCCCTCCACTTT. It encodes CASSGDSTPNSPLHF.

This clone was observed once. The chain links TRBV5-5 to TRBJ2-1; 7 bases agree with TRBD1. The junction had 8 bases not matched to a gene; V was cut back by 4 bases and J by 4 bases. There are 15 residues in the CDR3. The germline V gene encodes CDR1 SGHKS and CDR2 YYEKEE (reference sequence). The CDR3, as DNA: TGTGCCAGCAGCGTATCCCCGGACAGGTACAATGAGCAGTTCTTC. Its translation is CASSVSPDRYNEQFF.

V usage is TRBV10-3 and J usage is TRBJ2-1; TRBD2 agrees at 7 bases. Germline CDR1 ENHRY, CDR2 SYGVKD. V lost 2 bases to trimming and J lost 2 bases; unmatched junction nucleotides: 6. CDR3 length equals 16 residues. The CDR3 protein is CAISEMAGVTYNEQFF. DNA of the CDR3: TGTGCCATCAGTGAGATGGCGGGGGTTACCTACAATGAGCAGTTCTTC.

The V gene is TRBV28, the J gene TRBJ1-2; 9 nucleotides agree with TRBD1. Unmatched junction bases numbered 2, after V lost 4 bases and J lost 2 bases. Per germline, CDR1 MDHEN and CDR2 SYDVKM. CDR3 length: 14 amino acids. The DNA for the CDR3 is TGTGCCAGCAGTTGGACAGGGGCGAACTATGGCTACACCTTC. Translated, it gives CASSWTGANYGYTF.

This CDR3 reads CASSLSRTGGTEAFF. In DNA form, the CDR3 reads TGTGCCAGCAGTTTATCGCGGACAGGAGGGACTGAAGCTTTCTTT. The rearrangement joins TRBV27 to TRBJ1-1; TRBD1 agrees at 7 bases. Germline trimming cut 0 bases from V and 5 bases from J; bases unmatched to any gene: 6. Germline V gene data show CDR1 as MNHEY and CDR2 as SMNVEV (reference sequence). The CDR3 has 15 residues.

The chain recombines TRBV18 with TRBJ2-3, with D perhaps TRBD1 (7 bases). Trimming took off 8 bases at V and 6 bases at J, with 21 bases between the two ends. The CDR3 runs to 15 residues. CDR1 and CDR2 from the germline V gene are KGHSH and LQKENI. The CDR3 region is CASQGTTGRMDTQYF. The DNA for the CDR3 is TGTGCCAGCCAAGGAACGACAGGGAGGATGGATACGCAGTATTTT.

This chain joins TRBV28 and TRBJ2-5, with TRBD1 identical over 9 bases. The CDR3 runs 14 residues. Germline trimming cut 8 bases from V and 5 bases from J; bases unmatched to any gene: 9. Germline V gene lookup returns CDR1 MDHEN and CDR2 SYDVKM. CDR3 residues: CASGPGQGLETQYF. In DNA, the CDR3 is TGTGCCAGCGGGCCCGGACAGGGGTTGGAGACCCAGTACTTC. Filled out from reference TRBV28 and TRBJ2-5, the complete variable domain reads DVKVTQSSRYLVKRTGEKVFLECVQDMDHENMFWYRQDPGLGLRLIYFSYDVKMKEKGDIPEGYSVSREKKERFSLILESASTNQTSMYLCASGPGQGLETQYFGPGTRLLVL.

The chain links TRBV2 to TRBJ2-7; the match to TRBD1 covers 9 bases. Per germline, CDR1 SNHLY and CDR2 FYNNEI. V shed 3 bases and J 2 bases; nucleotides not matched to a gene: 2. CDR3 size: 14 residues. The CDR3 region is CASSETGGPYEQYF. The CDR3 nucleotides are TGTGCCAGCAGTGAGACAGGGGGTCCCTACGAGCAGTACTTC. Combining the CDR3 with reference TRBV2 and TRBJ2-7 gives the whole variable domain EPEVTQTPSHQVTQMGQEVILRCVPISNHLYFYWYRQILGQKVEFLVSFYNNEISEKSEIFDDQFSVERPDGSNFTLKIRSTKLEDSAMYFCASSETGGPYEQYFGPGTRLTVT.

The chain recombines TRBV6-5 with TRBJ1-2; TRBD1 matches at 11 bases. This CDR3 has 15 amino acids. V lost 5 bases, J lost 7 bases, and 9 bases stayed unmatched. Germline V gene data show CDR1 as MNHEY and CDR2 as SVGAGI. CDR3 region: CASSPGQGVYGGYTF. The CDR3 region has the DNA TGTGCCAGCAGTCCGGGACAGGGGGTTTATGGTGGCTACACCTTC.

This chain links TRBV7-2 with TRBJ2-2, with 10 nucleotides matching TRBD2. Unmatched junction bases numbered 14, after V lost 5 bases and J lost 5 bases. CDR3 length: 18 amino acids. CDR1 and CDR2 from the germline V gene are SGHTA and FQGNSA. CDR3 DNA: TGTGCCAGCAGCCCTAGGGTAACGACTAGCGGGCCAACCGGGGAGCTGTTTTTT. Translating it yields CASSPRVTTSGPTGELFF.